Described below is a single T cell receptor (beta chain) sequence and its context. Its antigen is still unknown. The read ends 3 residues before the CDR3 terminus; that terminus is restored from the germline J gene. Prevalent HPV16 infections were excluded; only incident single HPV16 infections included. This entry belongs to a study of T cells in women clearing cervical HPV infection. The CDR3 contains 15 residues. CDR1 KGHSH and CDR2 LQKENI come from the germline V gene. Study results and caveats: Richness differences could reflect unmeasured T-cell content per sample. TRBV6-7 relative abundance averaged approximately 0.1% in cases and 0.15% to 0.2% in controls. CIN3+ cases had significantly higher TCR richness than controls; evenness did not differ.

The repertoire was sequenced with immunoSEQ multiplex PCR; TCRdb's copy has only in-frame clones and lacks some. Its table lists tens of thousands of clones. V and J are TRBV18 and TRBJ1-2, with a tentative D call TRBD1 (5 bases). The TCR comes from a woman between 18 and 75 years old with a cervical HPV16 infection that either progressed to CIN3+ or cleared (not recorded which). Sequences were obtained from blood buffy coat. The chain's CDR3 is CASSSLSDSSYDYTF. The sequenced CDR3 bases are TGTGCCAGCTCATCCCTATCTGACAGCTCCTACGAC. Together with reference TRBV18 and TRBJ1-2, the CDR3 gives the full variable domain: NAGVMQNPRHLVRRRGQEARLRCSPMKGHSHVYWYRQLPEEGLKFMVYLQKENIIDESGMPKERFSAEFPKEGPSILRIQQVVRGDSAAYFCASSSLSDSSYDYTFGSGTRLTVV.